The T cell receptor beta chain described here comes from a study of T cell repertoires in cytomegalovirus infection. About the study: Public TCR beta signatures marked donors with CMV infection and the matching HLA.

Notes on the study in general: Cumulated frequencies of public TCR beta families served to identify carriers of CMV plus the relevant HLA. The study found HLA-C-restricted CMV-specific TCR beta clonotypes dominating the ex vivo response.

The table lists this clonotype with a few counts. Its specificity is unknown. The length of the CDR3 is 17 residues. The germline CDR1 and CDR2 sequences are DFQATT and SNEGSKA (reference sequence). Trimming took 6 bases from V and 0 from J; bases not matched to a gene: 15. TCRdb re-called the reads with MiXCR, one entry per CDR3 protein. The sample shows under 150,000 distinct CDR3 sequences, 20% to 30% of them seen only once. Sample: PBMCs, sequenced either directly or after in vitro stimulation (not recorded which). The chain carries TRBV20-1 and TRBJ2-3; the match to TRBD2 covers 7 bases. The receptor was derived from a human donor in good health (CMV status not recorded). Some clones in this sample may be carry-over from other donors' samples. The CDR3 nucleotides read TGCAGTGCCATGGTTCAAGCGGGACCTATTAGCACAGATACGCAGTATTTT. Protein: CSAMVQAGPISTDTQYF.